Below, one T cell receptor beta chain is given with its context. The source of the sample is a study of blood T cell repertoires in COVID-19. The overall study: There were acute and convalescent COVID-19 samples, and they came from the United States, Italy and Spain. From T cells, B-cell-depleted T cells, or PBMCs came the material, which was cDNA or gDNA.

As processed by the authors: Reference gene primer amplification in the assay estimated nucleated cell counts. TCRdb's copy holds only in-frame clones and misses some; the assay was immunoSEQ multiplex PCR. The V and J calls and the clone size are those of that table, but D and trimming were determined from the DNA. The sample lists about 200,000 clones, about four fifths occurring once. The V segment lost 5 bases and the J segment 7 bases; nucleotides outside the gene matches: 17. The CDR3 loop spans 18 amino acids. In germline, CDR1 is LNHNV, CDR2 YYDKDF (reference sequence). The specimen was peripheral blood. V is TRBV15 and J is TRBJ1-4, with 9 bases matching TRBD1. The sequence was collected from a woman in her forties or fifties with active or convalescent COVID-19. The CDR3 DNA reads as TGTGCCACCAGCCCAGAGGGACAGGGCCGATTGTTTGCTGAAAAACTGTTTTTT. Its protein product is CATSPEGQGRLFAEKLFF.